This T cell receptor (beta chain) stems from a study of pediatric ulcerative colitis. Concerning this clone: Its antigen remains unknown.

Per the germline V gene, CDR1 is SEHNR and CDR2 is FQNEAQ (reference sequence). The CDR3 consists of 16 residues. The ends lost 7 bases at V and 0 bases at J; junction bases unmatched: 12. At colonoscopy, a blood sample was also collected. Whole-study results and caveats: Blood-rectal clonal overlap within each person was significantly higher in ulcerative colitis patients than controls.

Samples were sequenced at Survey level, maximum 500,000 reads. Profiled with immunoSEQ multiplex PCR; TCRdb holds only in-frame clones, not every one. The table lists about 64,000 clones, roughly nine tenths of them singletons. The sequence was obtained from a boy younger than 18 with severe ulcerative colitis. The sample comprised blood. The V gene is TRBV7-9, the J gene TRBJ2-7, with 7 positions matching TRBD1. Here the CDR3 DNA reads TGTGCCAGCACCAACCCAGGGGACAGAAGCTCCTACGAGCAGTACTTC. It codes for CASTNPGDRSSYEQYF.